These T cell receptor beta chains were read from a single sample in a study of cytomegalovirus exposure and HLA in healthy donors. Only in-frame clones appear in the TCRdb table, and some are missing; sequencing was by immunoSEQ multiplex PCR. In the table there are some 120,000 clones, 55% to 75% of which are singletons. Sequencing was performed on PBMCs. All receptors come from a man aged 30 to 45 in good health and CMV-seropositive. Each CDR3 is given with its conserved first and last residue. D genes are given only for firm matches. The size of a clone is reported for some rows only, either as once, few or many, or as a class for expanded clones.

v_call	cdr3_length	clone_size	d_call	j_call	cdr3_aa	cdr3_nt
TRBV25-1	15	.	.	TRBJ2-1	CASSDPQGSSNEQFF	TGTGCCAGCAGCGACCCTCAGGGGAGTAGCAATGAGCAGTTCTTC
TRBV2	14	.	TRBD1	TRBJ1-5	CASTGTGGRQPQHF	TGTGCCAGCACCGGGACAGGGGGGCGTCAGCCCCAGCATTTT
TRBV6-5	12	.	.	TRBJ1-1	CASTGRTTEAFF	TGTGCCAGCACAGGGAGGACCACTGAAGCTTTCTTT
TRBV10-3	14	.	.	TRBJ1-5	CAISAGAQNQPQHF	TGTGCCATCAGTGCAGGGGCCCAAAATCAGCCCCAGCATTTT
TRBV18	15	.	TRBD1	TRBJ1-1	CASSPHQGADTEAFF	TGTGCCAGCTCACCACATCAGGGGGCGGACACTGAAGCTTTCTTT
TRBV11-2	19	.	.	TRBJ2-1	CASSFDLRTVAQHENEQFF	TGTGCCAGCAGCTTCGATTTGCGGACAGTGGCTCAGCACGAAAATGAGCAGTTCTTC
TRBV9	16	.	.	TRBJ2-3	CASSPEPGVPTDTQYF	TGTGCCAGCAGCCCAGAGCCGGGGGTCCCCACAGATACGCAGTATTTT
TRBV12-5	16	.	TRBD1	TRBJ2-2	CASGTATGGDTGELFF	TGTGCTAGTGGTACCGCGACAGGGGGCGATACCGGGGAGCTGTTTTTT
TRBV18	14	.	TRBD1	TRBJ2-4	CASSPGTGGYIQYF	TGTGCCAGCTCACCAGGAACAGGGGGCTACATTCAGTACTTC
TRBV5-1	16	once	TRBD2	TRBJ2-1	CASSFLAGGLPNEQFF	TGCGCCAGCAGCTTTCTAGCGGGAGGGCTGCCCAATGAGCAGTTCTTC
TRBV2	13	.	.	TRBJ1-1	CASHRVENTEAFF	TGTGCCAGCCACAGGGTCGAGAACACTGAAGCTTTCTTT
TRBV27	15	few	.	TRBJ1-1	CASSQRLFMNTEAFF	TGTGCCAGCAGTCAGAGGTTATTTATGAACACTGAAGCTTTCTTT
TRBV4-1	15	few	.	TRBJ1-1	CASSQETDVNTEAFF	TGCGCCAGCAGCCAAGAGACAGATGTGAACACTGAAGCTTTCTTT
TRBV27	13	once	.	TRBJ1-5	CASSVQGTQPQHF	TGTGCCAGCAGCGTACAGGGTACGCAGCCCCAGCATTTT
TRBV5-1	14	.	TRBD1	TRBJ1-4	CASSLGQDNEKLFF	TGCGCCAGCAGCTTAGGACAGGATAATGAAAAACTGTTTTTT
TRBV2	15	.	.	TRBJ1-2	CASTLSRGVEGGYTF	TGTGCCAGCACCCTGTCCCGGGGAGTAGAGGGTGGCTACACCTTC
TRBV7-7	14	.	TRBD2	TRBJ2-3	CASSPGLAADTQYF	TGTGCTAGCAGTCCGGGACTAGCGGCAGATACGCAGTATTTT
TRBV5-1	17	.	.	TRBJ2-3	CASSLDPPGQRADTQYF	TGCGCCAGCAGCTTGGATCCCCCCGGACAACGCGCAGATACGCAGTATTTT
TRBV28	14	.	.	TRBJ1-2	CASSLSRGPYGYTF	TGTGCCAGCAGTTTATCTAGGGGCCCTTATGGCTACACCTTC
TRBV5-4	18	.	TRBD1	TRBJ2-6	CASSLGGQRLSGANVLTF	TGTGCCAGCAGCTTGGGGGGACAGCGATTATCTGGGGCCAACGTCCTGACTTTC
TRBV29-1	15	.	TRBD2	TRBJ2-5	CSVETGGRGGETQYF	TGCAGCGTTGAAACCGGCGGGAGGGGCGGAGAGACCCAGTACTTC
TRBV6-1	14	.	TRBD1	TRBJ2-1	CASISGTDYNEQFF	TGTGCCAGCATTTCCGGGACAGATTACAATGAGCAGTTCTTC
TRBV19	17	.	TRBD1	TRBJ1-5	CASSTEGQLYSNQPQHF	TGTGCCAGTAGTACAGAGGGACAGCTTTATAGCAATCAGCCCCAGCATTTT
TRBV10-1	15	.	TRBD1	TRBJ1-1	CASSAGTGWGTEAFF	TGCGCCAGCAGTGCCGGGACAGGGTGGGGCACTGAAGCTTTCTTT
TRBV5-1	19	.	TRBD2	TRBJ2-5	CASSLVGLTSGVSGETQYF	TGCGCCAGCAGCTTGGTTGGGTTGACTAGCGGGGTATCAGGAGAGACCCAGTACTTC
TRBV14	15	.	.	TRBJ2-3	CASSQLGAGTDTQYF	TGTGCCAGCAGCCAATTGGGGGCAGGCACAGATACGCAGTATTTT
TRBV19	13	.	TRBD1	TRBJ1-5	CASDRGPDQPQHF	TGTGCCAGCGACAGGGGGCCCGATCAGCCCCAGCATTTT
TRBV11-2	16	.	TRBD2	TRBJ2-5	CASSSIKRGMKETQYF	TGTGCCAGCAGCTCTATTAAGCGGGGCATGAAAGAGACCCAGTACTTC
TRBV9	14	.	.	TRBJ1-5	CASSEAGMHQPQHF	TGTGCCAGCAGCGAAGCGGGTATGCATCAGCCCCAGCATTTT
TRBV18	12	.	.	TRBJ1-4	CASSPRIEKLFF	TGTGCCAGCTCACCCCGTATTGAAAAACTGTTTTTT
TRBV13	14	.	.	TRBJ2-3	CASSPPGDKDTQYF	TGTGCCAGCAGCCCCCCAGGGGATAAAGATACGCAGTATTTT
TRBV9	16	few	TRBD2	TRBJ2-3	CASSVRLAGGTDTQYF	TGTGCCAGCAGCGTCCGACTAGCGGGGGGCACAGATACGCAGTATTTT
TRBV7-2	15	.	TRBD2	TRBJ2-1	CASSSGSGGYNEQFF	TGTGCCAGCAGCTCCGGGAGCGGGGGGTACAATGAGCAGTTCTTC
TRBV5-1	17	few	TRBD2	TRBJ2-3	CASSLVTSGAFTDTQYF	TGCGCCAGCAGCTTGGTCACTAGCGGAGCCTTCACAGATACGCAGTATTTT
TRBV27	13	few	.	TRBJ2-7	CASSPQGTGEQYF	TGTGCCAGCAGTCCTCAGGGGACGGGTGAGCAGTACTTC
TRBV21-1	18	few	.	TRBJ1-5	CASSKALDRGQGNQPQHF	TGTGCCAGCAGCAAAGCGCTGGACAGGGGGCAAGGCAATCAGCCCCAGCATTTT
TRBV5-1	13	.	.	TRBJ1-2	CASAPAGNYGYTF	TGCGCCAGCGCCCCGGCAGGGAACTATGGCTACACCTTC
TRBV5-1	17	.	TRBD1	TRBJ1-3	CASSAAGQSSSGNTIYF	TGCGCCAGCAGCGCGGCGGGACAGTCGAGCTCTGGAAACACCATATATTTT
TRBV5-1	15	.	TRBD2	TRBJ2-1	CASSKAGVAYNEQFF	TGCGCCAGCAGCAAAGCGGGAGTGGCCTACAATGAGCAGTTCTTC
TRBV13	13	.	.	TRBJ1-1	CASSVGQNTEAFF	TGTGCCAGCAGCGTAGGCCAGAACACTGAAGCTTTCTTT
TRBV28	17	.	.	TRBJ1-2	CASRPRLLDTLDYGYTF	TGTGCCAGCAGGCCCCGTTTATTGGACACCCTAGACTATGGCTACACCTTC